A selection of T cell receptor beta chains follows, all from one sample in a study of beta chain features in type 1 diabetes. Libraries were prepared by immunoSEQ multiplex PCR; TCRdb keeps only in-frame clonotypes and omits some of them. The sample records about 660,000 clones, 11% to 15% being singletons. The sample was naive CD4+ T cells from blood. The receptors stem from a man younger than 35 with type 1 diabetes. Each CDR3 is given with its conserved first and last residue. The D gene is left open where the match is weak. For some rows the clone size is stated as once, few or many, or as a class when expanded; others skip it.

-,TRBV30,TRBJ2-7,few,TGTGCCTGGAGTGTACTTGGGGCTCCCACCTACGAGCAGTACTTC,CAWSVLGAPTYEQYF
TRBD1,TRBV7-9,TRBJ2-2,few,TGTGCCAGCAGCCGCGGGGACAGGGACACCGGGGAGCTGTTTTTT,CASSRGDRDTGELFF
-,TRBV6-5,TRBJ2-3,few,TGTGCCAGCAGACAGACTAGCACAGATACGCAGTATTTT,CASRQTSTDTQYF
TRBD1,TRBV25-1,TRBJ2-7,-,TGTGCCAGCAGCCAACCGGGACAGGGGGTATACGAGCAGTACTTC,CASSQPGQGVYEQYF
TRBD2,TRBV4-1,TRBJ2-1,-,TGCGCCAGCAGCCAGCCAGTTATAGCGGGACATAACAATGAGCAGTTCTTC,CASSQPVIAGHNNEQFF
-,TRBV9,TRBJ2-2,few,TGTGCCTCGGGTAGGGCAGACACCGGGGAGCTGTTTTTT,CASGRADTGELFF
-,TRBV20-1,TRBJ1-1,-,TGCAGTGCTTACGGCTCACCTCGTGCTTTCTTT,CSAYGSPRAFF
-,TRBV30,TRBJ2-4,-,TGTGCCTGGAGCGGACCCGACGGTCATCAGTACTTC,CAWSGPDGHQYF
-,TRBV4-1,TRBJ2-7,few,TGCGCCAGCAGCCAAGAGTCCGCCATCACCTGGTCCTACGAGCAGTACTTC,CASSQESAITWSYEQYF
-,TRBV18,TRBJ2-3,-,TGTGCCAGCTCACCAGGAGTAGCCGGTTTTCTCGCTGATACGCAGTATTTT,CASSPGVAGFLADTQYF
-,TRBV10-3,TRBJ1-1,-,TGTGCCATCAGTGACTGGGAAAGCACTGAAGCTTTCTTT,CAISDWESTEAFF
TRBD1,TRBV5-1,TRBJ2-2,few,TGCGCCAGCAGCACTCCAGGGGGCCGGAACACCGGGGAGCTGTTTTTT,CASSTPGGRNTGELFF